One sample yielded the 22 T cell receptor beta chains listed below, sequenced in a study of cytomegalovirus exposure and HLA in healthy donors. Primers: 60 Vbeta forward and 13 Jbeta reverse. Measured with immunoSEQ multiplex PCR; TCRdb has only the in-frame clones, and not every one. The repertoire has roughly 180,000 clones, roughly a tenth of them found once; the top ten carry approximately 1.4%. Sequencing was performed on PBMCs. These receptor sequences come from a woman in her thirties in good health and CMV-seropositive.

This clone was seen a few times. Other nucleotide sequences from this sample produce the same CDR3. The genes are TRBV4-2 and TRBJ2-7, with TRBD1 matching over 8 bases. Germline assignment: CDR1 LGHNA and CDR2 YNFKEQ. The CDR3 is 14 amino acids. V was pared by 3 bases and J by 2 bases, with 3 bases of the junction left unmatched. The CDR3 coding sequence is TGTGCCAGCAGCCAGGGGACAGGAACCTACGAGCAGTACTTC. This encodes CASSQGTGTYEQYF.

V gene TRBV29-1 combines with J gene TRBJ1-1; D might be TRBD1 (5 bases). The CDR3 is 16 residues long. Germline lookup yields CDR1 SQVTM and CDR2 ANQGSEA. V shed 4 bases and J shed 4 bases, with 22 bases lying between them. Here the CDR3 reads CSVGGIGRGGGTEAFF. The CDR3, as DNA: TGCAGCGTTGGGGGCATTGGGAGGGGAGGAGGCACTGAAGCTTTCTTT.

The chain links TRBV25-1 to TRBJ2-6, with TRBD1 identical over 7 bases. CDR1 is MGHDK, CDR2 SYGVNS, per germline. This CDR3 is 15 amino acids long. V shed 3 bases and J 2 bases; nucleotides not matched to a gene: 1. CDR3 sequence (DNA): TGTGCCAGCAGTGAGACAGGGACTGGGGCCAACGTCCTGACTTTC. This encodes CASSETGTGANVLTF.

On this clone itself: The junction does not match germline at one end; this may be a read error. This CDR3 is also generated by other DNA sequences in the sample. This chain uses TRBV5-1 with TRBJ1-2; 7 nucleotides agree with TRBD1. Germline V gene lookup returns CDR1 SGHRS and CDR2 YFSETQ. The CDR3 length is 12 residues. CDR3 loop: CASRDRDYGYTF. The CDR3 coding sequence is TGCGCAAGCAGAGACAGGGATTATGGCTACACCTTC.

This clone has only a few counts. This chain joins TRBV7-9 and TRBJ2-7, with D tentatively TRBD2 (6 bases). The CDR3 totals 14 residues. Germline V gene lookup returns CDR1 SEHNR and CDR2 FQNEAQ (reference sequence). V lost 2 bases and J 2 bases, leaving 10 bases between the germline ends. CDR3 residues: CASSLLAPAYEQYF. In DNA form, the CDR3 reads TGTGCCAGCAGCTTACTAGCGCCGGCCTACGAGCAGTACTTC. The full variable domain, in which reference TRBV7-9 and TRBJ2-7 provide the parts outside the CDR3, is DTGVSQNPRHKITKRGQNVTFRCDPISEHNRLYWYRQTLGQGPEFLTYFQNEAQLEKSRLLSDRFSAERPKGSFSTLEIQRTEQGDSAMYLCASSLLAPAYEQYFGPGTRLTVT.

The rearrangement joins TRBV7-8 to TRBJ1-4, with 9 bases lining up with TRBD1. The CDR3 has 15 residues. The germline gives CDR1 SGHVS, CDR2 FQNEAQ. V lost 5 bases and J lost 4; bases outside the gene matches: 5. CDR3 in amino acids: CASSPPGQGNEKLFF. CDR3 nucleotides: TGTGCCAGCAGCCCCCCGGGACAGGGTAATGAAAAACTGTTTTTT. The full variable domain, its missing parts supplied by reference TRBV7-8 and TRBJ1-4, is GAGVSQSPRYKVAKRGQDVALRCDPISGHVSLFWYQQALGQGPEFLTYFQNEAQLDKSGLPSDRFFAERPEGSVSTLKIQRTQQEDSAVYLCASSPPGQGNEKLFFGSGTQLSVL.

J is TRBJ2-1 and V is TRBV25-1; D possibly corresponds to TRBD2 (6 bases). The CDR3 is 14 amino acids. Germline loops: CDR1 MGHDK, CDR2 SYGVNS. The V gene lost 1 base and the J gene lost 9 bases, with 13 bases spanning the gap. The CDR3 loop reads CASSEFSLATEQFF. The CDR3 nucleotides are TGTGCCAGCAGTGAATTTAGTCTAGCGACTGAGCAGTTCTTC.

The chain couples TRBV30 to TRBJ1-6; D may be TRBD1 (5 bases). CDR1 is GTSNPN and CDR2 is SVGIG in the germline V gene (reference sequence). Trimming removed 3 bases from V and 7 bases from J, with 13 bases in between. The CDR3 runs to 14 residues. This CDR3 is CAWSLGQPNSPLHF. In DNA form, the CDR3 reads TGTGCCTGGAGCTTGGGGCAGCCAAATTCACCCCTCCACTTT.

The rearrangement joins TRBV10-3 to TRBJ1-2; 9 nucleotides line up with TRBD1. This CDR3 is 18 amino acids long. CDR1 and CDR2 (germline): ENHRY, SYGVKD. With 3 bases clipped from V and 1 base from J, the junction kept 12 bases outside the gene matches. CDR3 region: CAISDPTGGGGGNYGYTF. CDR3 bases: TGTGCCATCAGTGACCCGACAGGGGGAGGAGGGGGTAACTATGGCTACACCTTC.

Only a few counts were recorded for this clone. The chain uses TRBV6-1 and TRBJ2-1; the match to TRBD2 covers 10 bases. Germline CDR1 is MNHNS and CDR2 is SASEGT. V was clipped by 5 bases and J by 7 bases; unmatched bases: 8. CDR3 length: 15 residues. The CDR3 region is CASSKLAGAGNEQFF. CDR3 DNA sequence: TGTGCCAGCAGTAAGCTAGCGGGAGCAGGAAATGAGCAGTTCTTC.

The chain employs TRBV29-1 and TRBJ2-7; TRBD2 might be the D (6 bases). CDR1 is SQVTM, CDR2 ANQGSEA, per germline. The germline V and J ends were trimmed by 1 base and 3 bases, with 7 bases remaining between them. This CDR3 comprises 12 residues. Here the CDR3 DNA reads TGCAGCGTTGAAGTGGGGGGCTACGAGCAGTACTTC. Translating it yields CSVEVGGYEQYF.

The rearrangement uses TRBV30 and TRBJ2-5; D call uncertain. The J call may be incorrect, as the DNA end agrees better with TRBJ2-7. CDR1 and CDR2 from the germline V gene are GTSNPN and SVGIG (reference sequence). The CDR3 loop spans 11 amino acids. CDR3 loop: CAWSVLHEQYF. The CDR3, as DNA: TGTGCCTGGAGTGTTCTCCACGAGCAGTACTTC.

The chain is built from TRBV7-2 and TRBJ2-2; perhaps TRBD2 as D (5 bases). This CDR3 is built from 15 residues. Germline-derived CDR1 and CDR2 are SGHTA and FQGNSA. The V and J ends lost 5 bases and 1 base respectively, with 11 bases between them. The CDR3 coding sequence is TGTGCCAGCAGCCTTGGAGGCTGGAACACCGGGGAGCTGTTTTTT. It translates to CASSLGGWNTGELFF.

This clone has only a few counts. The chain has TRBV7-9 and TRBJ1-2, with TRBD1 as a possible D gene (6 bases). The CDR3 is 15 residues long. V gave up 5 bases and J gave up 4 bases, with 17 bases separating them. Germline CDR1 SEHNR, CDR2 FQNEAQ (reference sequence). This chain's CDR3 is CASSRHTGNPYGYTF. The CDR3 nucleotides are TGTGCCAGCAGCCGACATACAGGGAACCCCTATGGCTACACCTTC.

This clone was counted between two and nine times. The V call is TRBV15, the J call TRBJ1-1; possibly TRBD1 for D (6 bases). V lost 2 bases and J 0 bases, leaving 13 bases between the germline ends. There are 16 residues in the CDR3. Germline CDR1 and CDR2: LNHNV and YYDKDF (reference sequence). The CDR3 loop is CATSRSSGVMNTEAFF. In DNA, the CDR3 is TGTGCCACCAGCAGATCTTCAGGGGTGATGAACACTGAAGCTTTCTTT.

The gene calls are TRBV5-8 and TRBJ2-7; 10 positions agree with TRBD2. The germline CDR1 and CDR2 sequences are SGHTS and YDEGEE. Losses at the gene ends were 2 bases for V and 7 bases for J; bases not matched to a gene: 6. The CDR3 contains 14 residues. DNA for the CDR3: TGTGCCAGCAGCTTCCGGACTAGCGGCCGTGAGCAGTACTTC. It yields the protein CASSFRTSGREQYF.

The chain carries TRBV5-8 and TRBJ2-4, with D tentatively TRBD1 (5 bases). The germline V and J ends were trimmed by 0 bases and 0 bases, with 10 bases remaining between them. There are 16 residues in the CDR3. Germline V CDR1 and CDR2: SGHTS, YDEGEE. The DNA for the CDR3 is TGTGCCAGCAGCTTGGGACAGCCACTAGCCAAAAACATTCAGTACTTC. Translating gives CASSLGQPLAKNIQYF.

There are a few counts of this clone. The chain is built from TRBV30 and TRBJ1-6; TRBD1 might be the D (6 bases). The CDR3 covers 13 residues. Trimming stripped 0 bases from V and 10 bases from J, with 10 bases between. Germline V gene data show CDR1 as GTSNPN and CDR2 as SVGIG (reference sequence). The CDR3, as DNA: TGTGCCTGGAGTGTACAGGGATACTCACCCCTCCACTTT. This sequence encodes CAWSVQGYSPLHF.

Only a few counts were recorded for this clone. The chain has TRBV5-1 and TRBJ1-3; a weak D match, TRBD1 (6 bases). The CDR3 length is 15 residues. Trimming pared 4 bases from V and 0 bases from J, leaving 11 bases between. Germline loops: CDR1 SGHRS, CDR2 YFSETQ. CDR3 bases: TGCGCCAGCAGCAATCAACAGGGCTCTGGAAACACCATATATTTT. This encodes CASSNQQGSGNTIYF.

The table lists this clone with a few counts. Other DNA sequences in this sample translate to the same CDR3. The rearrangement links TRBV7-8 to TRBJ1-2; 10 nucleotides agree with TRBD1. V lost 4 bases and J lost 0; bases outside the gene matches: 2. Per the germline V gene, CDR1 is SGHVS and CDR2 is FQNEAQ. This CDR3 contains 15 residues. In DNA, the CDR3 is TGTGCCAGCAGCTCGACAGGGGGCGCTAACTATGGCTACACCTTC. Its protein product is CASSSTGGANYGYTF.

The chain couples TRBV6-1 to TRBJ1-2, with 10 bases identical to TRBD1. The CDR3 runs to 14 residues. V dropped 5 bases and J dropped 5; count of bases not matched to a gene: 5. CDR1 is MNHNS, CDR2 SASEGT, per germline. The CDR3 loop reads CASSLDRGPYGYTF. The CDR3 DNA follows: TGTGCCAGCAGTTTAGACAGGGGGCCATATGGCTACACCTTC.

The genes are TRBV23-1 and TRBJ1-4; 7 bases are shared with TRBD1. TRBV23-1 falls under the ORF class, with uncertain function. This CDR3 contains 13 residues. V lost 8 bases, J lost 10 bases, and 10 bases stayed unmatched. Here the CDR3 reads CASHEAGGRKLFF. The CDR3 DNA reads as TGCGCCAGCCATGAGGCAGGGGGTAGAAAACTGTTTTTT.